This paragraph covers one T cell receptor beta chain sequence. The entry originates in a study of T cell changes during pregnancy in multiple sclerosis. Using immunoSEQ multiplex PCR, the repertoire was profiled, and TCRdb retains in-frame clones only, with some absent. This repertoire shows around 92,000 clones, 90% to 95% found once; its top ten account for 3.5% to 4.5%. Germline-derived CDR1 and CDR2 are WSHSY and SAAADI. Trimming removed 4 bases from V and 3 bases from J; junction bases left unmatched: 3. This CDR3 region has 13 residues. The source was peripheral blood, collected in the first trimester of pregnancy. The V gene is TRBV10-2, the J gene TRBJ2-7; 7 positions match TRBD2. The origin of this receptor is a female donor with multiple sclerosis, enrolled in a pregnancy study. The CDR3 DNA reads as TGCGCCAGCAGTGGGACTAGGGTCTACGAGCAGTACTTC. Its protein is CASSGTRVYEQYF.